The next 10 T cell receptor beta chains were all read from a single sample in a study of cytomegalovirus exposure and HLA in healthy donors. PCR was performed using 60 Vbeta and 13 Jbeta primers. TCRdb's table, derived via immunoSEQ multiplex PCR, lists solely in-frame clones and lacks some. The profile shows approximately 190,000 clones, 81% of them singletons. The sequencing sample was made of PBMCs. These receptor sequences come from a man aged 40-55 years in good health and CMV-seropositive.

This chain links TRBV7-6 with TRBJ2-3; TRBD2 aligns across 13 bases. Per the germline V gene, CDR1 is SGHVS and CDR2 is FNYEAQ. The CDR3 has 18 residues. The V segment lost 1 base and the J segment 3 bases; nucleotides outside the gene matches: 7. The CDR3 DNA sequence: TGTGCCAGCAGCTTAGGGACCCGGACTAGCGGGAGTACAGATACGCAGTATTTT. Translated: CASSLGTRTSGSTDTQYF.

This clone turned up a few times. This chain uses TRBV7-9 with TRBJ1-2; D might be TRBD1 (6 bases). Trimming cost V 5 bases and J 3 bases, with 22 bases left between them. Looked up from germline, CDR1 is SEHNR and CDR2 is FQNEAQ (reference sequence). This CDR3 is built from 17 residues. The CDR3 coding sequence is TGTGCCAGCAGCCCAGGCTGGGCAGGGGATCAGGACTATGGCTACACCTTC. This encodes CASSPGWAGDQDYGYTF.

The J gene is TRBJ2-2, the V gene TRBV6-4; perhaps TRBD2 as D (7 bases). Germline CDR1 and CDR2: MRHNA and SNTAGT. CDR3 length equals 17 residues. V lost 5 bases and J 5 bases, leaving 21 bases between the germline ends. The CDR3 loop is CASSSSLQGRGTGELFF. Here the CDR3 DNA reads TGTGCCAGCAGTTCTTCTCTCCAGGGGAGGGGAACCGGGGAGCTGTTTTTT.

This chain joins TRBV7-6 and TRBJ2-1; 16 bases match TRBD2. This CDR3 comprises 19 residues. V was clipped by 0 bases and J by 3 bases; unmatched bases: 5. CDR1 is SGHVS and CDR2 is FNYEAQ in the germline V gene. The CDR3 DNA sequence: TGTGCCAGCAGCTTAGCCTCGGGACTAGCGGGGGGGGACTACAATGAGCAGTTCTTC. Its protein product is CASSLASGLAGGDYNEQFF.

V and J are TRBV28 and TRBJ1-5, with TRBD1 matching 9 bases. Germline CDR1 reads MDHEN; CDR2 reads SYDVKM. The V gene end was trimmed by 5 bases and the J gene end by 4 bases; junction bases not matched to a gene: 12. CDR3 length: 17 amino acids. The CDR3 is CASSPGQGPPFNQPQHF. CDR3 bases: TGTGCCAGCAGTCCAGGACAGGGGCCCCCTTTTAATCAGCCCCAGCATTTT.

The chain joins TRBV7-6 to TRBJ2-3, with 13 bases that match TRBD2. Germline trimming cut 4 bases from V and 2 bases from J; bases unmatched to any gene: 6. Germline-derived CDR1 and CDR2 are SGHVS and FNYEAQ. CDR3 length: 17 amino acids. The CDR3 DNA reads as TGTGCCAGCAGCTCAACGGGACTAGCGGGACCCACAGATACGCAGTATTTT. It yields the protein CASSSTGLAGPTDTQYF.

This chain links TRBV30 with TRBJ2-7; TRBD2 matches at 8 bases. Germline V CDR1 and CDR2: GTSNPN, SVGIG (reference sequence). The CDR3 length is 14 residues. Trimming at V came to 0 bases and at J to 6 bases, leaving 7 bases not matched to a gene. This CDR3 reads CAWSVRLAGSEQYF. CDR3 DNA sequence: TGTGCCTGGAGTGTGAGGCTAGCGGGCAGCGAGCAGTACTTC.

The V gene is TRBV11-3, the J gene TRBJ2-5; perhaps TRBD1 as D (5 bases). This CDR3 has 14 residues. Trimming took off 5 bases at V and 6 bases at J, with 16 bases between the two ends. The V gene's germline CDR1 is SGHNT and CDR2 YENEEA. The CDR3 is CASSQGPKEKTQYF. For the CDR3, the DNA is TGTGCCAGCAGCCAGGGCCCTAAGGAAAAGACCCAGTACTTC.

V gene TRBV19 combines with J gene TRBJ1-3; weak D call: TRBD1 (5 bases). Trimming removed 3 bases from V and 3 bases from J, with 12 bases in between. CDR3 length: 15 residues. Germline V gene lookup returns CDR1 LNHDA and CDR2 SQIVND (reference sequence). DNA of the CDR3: TGTGCCAGTAGTATCGGGGGAACGATTGGAAACACCATATATTTT. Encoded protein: CASSIGGTIGNTIYF.

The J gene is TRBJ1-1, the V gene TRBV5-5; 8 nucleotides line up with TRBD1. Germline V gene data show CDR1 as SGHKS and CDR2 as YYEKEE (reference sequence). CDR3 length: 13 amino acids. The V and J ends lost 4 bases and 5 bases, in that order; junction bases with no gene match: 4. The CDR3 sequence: CASSRQGRTEAFF. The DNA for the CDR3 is TGTGCCAGCAGCCGACAGGGGAGGACTGAAGCTTTCTTT.